What follows is one T cell receptor (beta chain) and its context. Its specificity is unknown. The PCR used 60 Vbeta and 13 Jbeta primers. Data came from immunoSEQ multiplex PCR; TCRdb stores just in-frame clones and leaves some out. Seen here are fewer than 150,000 clones, 76% observed once, and the top ten hold approximately 3.4%. The sample is drawn from a study of cytomegalovirus exposure and HLA in healthy donors. From germline, CDR1 is SGHTA and CDR2 FQGNSA. The CDR3 runs to 16 residues. The junction had 8 bases not matched to a gene; V was cut back by 4 bases and J by 8 bases. The study's findings and limits: By HLA locus, TCR association rates varied in a later analysis, with DRB1 showing the most and HLA-C the fewest. A prior analysis recorded that most TCR beta V segments were productive about 87% or about 30% of the time.

Input material: PBMCs. This clonotype was sampled from a man in his forties in good health and CMV-seronegative. This rearrangement joins TRBV7-2 to TRBJ2-5; 15 bases fit TRBD2. Written as DNA, the CDR3 is TGTGCCAGCAGCTCGGGACTAGCGGGGGGTTGTCCTACCCAGTACTTC. It encodes CASSSGLAGGCPTQYF.